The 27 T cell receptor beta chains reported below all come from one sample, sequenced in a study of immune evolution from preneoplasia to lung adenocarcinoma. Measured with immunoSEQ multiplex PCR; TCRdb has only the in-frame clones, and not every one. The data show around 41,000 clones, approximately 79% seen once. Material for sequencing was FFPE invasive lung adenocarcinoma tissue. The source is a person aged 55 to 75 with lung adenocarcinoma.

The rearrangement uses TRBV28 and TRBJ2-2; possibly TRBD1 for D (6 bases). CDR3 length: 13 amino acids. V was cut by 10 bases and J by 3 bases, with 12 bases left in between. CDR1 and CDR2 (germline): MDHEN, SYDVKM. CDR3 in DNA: TGTGCCACCAAGTACAGGGACACCGGGGAGCTGTTTTTT. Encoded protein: CATKYRDTGELFF.

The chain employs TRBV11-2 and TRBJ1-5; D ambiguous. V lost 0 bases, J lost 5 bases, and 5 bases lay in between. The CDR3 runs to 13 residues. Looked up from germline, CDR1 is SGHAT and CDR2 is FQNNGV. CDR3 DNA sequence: TGTGCCAGCAGCTTAGAAGGGTATCAGCCCCAGCATTTT. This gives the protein CASSLEGYQPQHF. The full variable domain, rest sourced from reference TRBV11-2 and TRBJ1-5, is EAGVAQSPRYKIIEKRQSVAFWCNPISGHATLYWYQQILGQGPKLLIQFQNNGVVDDSQLPKDRFSAERLKGVDSTLKIQPAKLEDSAVYLCASSLEGYQPQHFGDGTRLSIL.

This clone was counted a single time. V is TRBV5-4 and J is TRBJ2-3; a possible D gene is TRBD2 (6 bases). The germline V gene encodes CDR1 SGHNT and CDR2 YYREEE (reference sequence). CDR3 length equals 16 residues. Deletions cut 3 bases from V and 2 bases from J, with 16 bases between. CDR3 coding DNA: TGTGCCAGCAGCTCAAGGGGAAAGGGACTCACAGATACGCAGTATTTT. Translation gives CASSSRGKGLTDTQYF.

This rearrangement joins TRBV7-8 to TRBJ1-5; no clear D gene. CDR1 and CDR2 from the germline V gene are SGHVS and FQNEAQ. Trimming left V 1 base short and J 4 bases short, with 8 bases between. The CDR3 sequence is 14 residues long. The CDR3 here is CASSLGKGNQPQHF. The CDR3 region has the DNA TGTGCCAGCAGCTTAGGCAAGGGAAATCAGCCCCAGCATTTT. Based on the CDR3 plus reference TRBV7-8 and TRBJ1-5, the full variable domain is GAGVSQSPRYKVAKRGQDVALRCDPISGHVSLFWYQQALGQGPEFLTYFQNEAQLDKSGLPSDRFFAERPEGSVSTLKIQRTQQEDSAVYLCASSLGKGNQPQHFGDGTRLSIL.

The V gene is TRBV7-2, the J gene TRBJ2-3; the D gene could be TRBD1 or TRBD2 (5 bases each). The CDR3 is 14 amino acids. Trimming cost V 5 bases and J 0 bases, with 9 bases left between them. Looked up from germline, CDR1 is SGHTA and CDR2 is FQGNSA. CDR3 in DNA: TGTGCCAGCAGCCCGGGACCCAGCACAGATACGCAGTATTTT. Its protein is CASSPGPSTDTQYF.

CDR3: CASNFVGTEAFF. The CDR3 DNA reads as TGTGCCAGTAACTTCGTAGGCACTGAAGCTTTCTTT. The J gene is TRBJ1-1, the V gene TRBV19; D is ambiguous. The CDR3 is made up of 12 amino acids. V was cut by 7 bases and J by 4 bases, with 10 bases left in between. The germline gives CDR1 LNHDA, CDR2 SQIVND (reference sequence).

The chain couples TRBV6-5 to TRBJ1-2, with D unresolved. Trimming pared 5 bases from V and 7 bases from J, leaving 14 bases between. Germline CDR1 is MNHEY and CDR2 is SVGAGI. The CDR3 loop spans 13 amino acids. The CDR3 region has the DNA TGTGCCAGCAGTATAGCGGGTTGGGGTGGCTACACCTTC. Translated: CASSIAGWGGYTF.

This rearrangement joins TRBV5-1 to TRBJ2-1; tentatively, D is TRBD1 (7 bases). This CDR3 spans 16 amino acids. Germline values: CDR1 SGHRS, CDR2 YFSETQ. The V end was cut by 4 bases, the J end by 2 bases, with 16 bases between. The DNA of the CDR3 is TGCGCCAGCAGCCCCCGCGGCGGGACAGCCTACAATGAGCAGTTCTTC. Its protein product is CASSPRGGTAYNEQFF.

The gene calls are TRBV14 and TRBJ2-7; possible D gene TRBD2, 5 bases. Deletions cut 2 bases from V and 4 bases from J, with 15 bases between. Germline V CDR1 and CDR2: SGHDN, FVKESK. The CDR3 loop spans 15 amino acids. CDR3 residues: CASSQMGVEGYEQYF. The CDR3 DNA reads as TGTGCCAGCAGCCAAATGGGAGTCGAAGGTTACGAGCAGTACTTC.

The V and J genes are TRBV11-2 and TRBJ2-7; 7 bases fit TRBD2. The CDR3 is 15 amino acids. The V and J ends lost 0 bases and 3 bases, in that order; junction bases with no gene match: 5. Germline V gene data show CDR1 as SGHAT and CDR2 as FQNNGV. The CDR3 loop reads CASSLEGGRVYEQYF. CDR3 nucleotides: TGTGCCAGCAGCTTAGAGGGAGGGAGGGTCTACGAGCAGTACTTC.

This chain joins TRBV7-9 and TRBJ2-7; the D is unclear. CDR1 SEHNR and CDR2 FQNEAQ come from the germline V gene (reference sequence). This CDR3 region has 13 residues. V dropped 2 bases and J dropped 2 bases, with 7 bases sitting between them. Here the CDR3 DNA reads TGTGCCAGCAGCTTATTTCCGACCTACGAGCAGTACTTC. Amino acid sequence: CASSLFPTYEQYF.

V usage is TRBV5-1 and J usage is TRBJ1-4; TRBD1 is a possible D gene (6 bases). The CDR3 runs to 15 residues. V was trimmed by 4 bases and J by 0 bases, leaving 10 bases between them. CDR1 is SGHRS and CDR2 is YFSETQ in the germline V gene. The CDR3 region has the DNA TGCGCCAGCAGCACCAGGGGTGCAACTAATGAAAAACTGTTTTTT. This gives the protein CASSTRGATNEKLFF.

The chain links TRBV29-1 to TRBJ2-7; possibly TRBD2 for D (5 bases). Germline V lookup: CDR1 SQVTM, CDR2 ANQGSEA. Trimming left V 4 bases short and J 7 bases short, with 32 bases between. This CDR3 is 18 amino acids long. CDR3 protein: CSVVINLDFGGRVREQYF. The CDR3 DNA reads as TGCAGCGTTGTTATAAATTTGGACTTTGGCGGCCGGGTTCGAGAGCAGTACTTC.

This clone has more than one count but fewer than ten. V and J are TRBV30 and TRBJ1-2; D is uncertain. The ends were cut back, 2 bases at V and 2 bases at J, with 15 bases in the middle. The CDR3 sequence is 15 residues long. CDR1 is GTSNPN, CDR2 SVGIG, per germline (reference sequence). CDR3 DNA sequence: TGTGCCTGGAGTCTACCATACACACTAAACTATGGCTACACCTTC. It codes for CAWSLPYTLNYGYTF.

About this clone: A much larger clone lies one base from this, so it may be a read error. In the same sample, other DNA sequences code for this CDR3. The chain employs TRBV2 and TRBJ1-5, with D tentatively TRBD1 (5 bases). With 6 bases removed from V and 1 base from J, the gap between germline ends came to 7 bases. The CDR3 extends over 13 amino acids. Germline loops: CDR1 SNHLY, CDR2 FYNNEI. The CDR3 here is CASSRDSNQPQHF. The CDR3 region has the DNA TGTGCCAGCAGCCGGGACAGCAATCAGCCCCAGCATTTT.

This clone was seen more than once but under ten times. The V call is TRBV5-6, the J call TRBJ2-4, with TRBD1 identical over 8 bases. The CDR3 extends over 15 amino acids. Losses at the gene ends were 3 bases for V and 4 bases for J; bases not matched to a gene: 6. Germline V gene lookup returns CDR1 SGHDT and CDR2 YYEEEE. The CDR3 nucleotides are TGTGCCAGCAGCTATAATTGGGACAGGAAAAACATTCAGTACTTC. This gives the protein CASSYNWDRKNIQYF.

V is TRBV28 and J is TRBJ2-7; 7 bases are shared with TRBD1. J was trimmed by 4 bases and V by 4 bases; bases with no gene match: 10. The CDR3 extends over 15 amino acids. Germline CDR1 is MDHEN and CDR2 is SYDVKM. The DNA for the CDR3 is TGTGCCAGCAGTTCCTCGACAGGGTTTATTTACGAGCAGTACTTC. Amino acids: CASSSSTGFIYEQYF.

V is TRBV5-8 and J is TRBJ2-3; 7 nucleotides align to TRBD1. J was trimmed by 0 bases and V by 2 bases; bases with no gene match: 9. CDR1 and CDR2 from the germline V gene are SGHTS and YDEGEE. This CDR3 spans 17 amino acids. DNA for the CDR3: TGTGCCAGCAGCTTAAACAGGGGAGTTTACAGCACAGATACGCAGTATTTT. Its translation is CASSLNRGVYSTDTQYF.

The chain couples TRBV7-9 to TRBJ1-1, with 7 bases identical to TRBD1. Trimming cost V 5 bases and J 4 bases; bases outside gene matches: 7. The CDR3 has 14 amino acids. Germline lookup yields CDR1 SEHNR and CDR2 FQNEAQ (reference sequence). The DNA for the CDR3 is TGTGCCAGCAGCAAAACAGGGGTGGGCACTGAAGCTTTCTTT. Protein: CASSKTGVGTEAFF.

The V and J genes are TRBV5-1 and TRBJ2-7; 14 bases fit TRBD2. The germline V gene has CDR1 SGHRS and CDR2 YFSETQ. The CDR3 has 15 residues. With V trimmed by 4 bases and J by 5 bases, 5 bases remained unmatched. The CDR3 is CASSAGTSGRNEQYF. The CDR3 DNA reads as TGCGCCAGCAGCGCCGGGACTAGCGGGAGAAACGAGCAGTACTTC. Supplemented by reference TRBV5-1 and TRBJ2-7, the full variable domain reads KAGVTQTPRYLIKTRGQQVTLSCSPISGHRSVSWYQQTPGQGLQFLFEYFSETQRNKGNFPGRFSGRQFSNSRSEMNVSTLELGDSALYLCASSAGTSGRNEQYFGPGTRLTVT.

For the CDR3, the DNA is TGTGCCAGCAGCTTAGTTTCGGGACACAATGAGCAGTTCTTC. Protein sequence: CASSLVSGHNEQFF. The gene calls are TRBV7-2 and TRBJ2-1; D is perhaps TRBD1 or TRBD2 (5 bases each). CDR1 is SGHTA, CDR2 FQGNSA, per germline. The CDR3 length is 14 residues. Trimming stripped 1 base from V and 5 bases from J, with 9 bases between.

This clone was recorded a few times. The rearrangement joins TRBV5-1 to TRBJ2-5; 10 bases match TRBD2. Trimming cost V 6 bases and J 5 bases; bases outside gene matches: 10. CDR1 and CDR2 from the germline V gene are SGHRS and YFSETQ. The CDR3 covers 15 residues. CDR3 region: CASKASGRAEETQYF. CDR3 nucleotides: TGCGCCAGCAAGGCGAGCGGGAGGGCCGAGGAGACCCAGTACTTC.

The CDR3 sequence is CASSLGVTFSYEQYF. CDR3 bases: TGTGCCAGCAGCCTGGGGGTCACATTCTCCTACGAGCAGTACTTC. V and J are TRBV4-2 and TRBJ2-7; D could derive from TRBD1 or TRBD2 (5 bases each). The V and J ends lost 4 bases and 0 bases respectively, with 13 bases between them. CDR3 length: 15 amino acids. The V gene's germline CDR1 is LGHNA and CDR2 YNFKEQ.

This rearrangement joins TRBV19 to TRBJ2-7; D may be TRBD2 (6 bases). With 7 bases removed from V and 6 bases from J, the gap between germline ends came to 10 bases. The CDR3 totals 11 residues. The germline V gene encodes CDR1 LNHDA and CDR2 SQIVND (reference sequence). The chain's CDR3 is CASKEGSEQYF. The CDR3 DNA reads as TGTGCCAGTAAGGAGGGCTCCGAGCAGTACTTC.

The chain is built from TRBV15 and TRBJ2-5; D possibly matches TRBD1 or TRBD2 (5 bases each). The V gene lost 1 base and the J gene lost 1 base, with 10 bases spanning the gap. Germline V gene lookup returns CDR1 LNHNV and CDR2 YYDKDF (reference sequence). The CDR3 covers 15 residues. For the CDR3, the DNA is TGTGCCACCAGCAGAGCCGGGACGATCCAAGAGACCCAGTACTTC. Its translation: CATSRAGTIQETQYF.

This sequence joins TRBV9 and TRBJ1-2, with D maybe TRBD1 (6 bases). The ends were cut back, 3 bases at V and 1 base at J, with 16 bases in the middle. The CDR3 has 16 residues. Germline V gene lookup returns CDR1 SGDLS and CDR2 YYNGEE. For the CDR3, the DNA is TGTGCCAGCAGCGGATGGACCTTACAGGGTAACTATGGCTACACCTTC. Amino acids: CASSGWTLQGNYGYTF.

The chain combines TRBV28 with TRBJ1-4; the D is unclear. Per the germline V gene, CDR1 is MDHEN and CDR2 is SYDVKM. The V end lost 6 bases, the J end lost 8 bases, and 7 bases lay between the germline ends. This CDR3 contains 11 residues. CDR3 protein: CASRQREKLFF. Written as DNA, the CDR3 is TGTGCCAGCAGACAAAGGGAAAAACTGTTTTTT.